These 17 T cell receptor beta chains share one sample of origin, sequenced in a study of T cell changes during pregnancy in multiple sclerosis. Data came from immunoSEQ multiplex PCR; TCRdb stores just in-frame clones and leaves some out. The sample comprises fewer than 45,000 clones, 90% to 95% of which are singletons, and roughly 8.7% rests with the top ten. The sequenced sample was CD8+ T cells from peripheral blood mononuclear cells, obtained in the third trimester of pregnancy. The receptors originated from a female donor with multiple sclerosis, enrolled in a pregnancy study.

The chain combines TRBV9 with TRBJ2-4, with D maybe TRBD2 (5 bases). Germline CDR1 and CDR2: SGDLS and YYNGEE. The CDR3 is 15 residues long. V lost 3 bases and J lost 0, with 10 bases in between. The CDR3 spells CASSDDGLAKNIQYF. The CDR3 DNA is TGTGCCAGCAGCGATGACGGACTAGCCAAAAACATTCAGTACTTC.

The gene calls are TRBV5-6 and TRBJ1-2; 8 bases align to TRBD1. Germline V lookup: CDR1 SGHDT, CDR2 YYEEEE. This CDR3 contains 15 residues. The junction had 8 bases not matched to a gene; V was cut back by 4 bases and J by 3 bases. This CDR3 reads CASSLNGQGHYGYTF. CDR3 nucleotide sequence: TGTGCCAGCAGCCTAAACGGACAGGGTCACTATGGCTACACCTTC.

V gene TRBV27 combines with J gene TRBJ2-7, with 12 bases fitting TRBD1. V shed 6 bases and J 4 bases; nucleotides not matched to a gene: 16. In germline, CDR1 is MNHEY, CDR2 SMNVEV (reference sequence). This CDR3 contains 18 residues. The CDR3 nucleotides are TGTGCCAGCAGCAGTAAGACCCCGGGACAGGGGGCGGGGTACGAGCAGTACTTC. Protein sequence: CASSSKTPGQGAGYEQYF.

The rearrangement uses TRBV28 and TRBJ2-5; possible D gene TRBD2, 6 bases. This CDR3 spans 14 amino acids. CDR1 and CDR2 from the germline V gene are MDHEN and SYDVKM. The V and J ends lost 2 bases and 3 bases respectively, with 10 bases between them. The CDR3 loop reads CASSLGIAEETQYF. The CDR3 DNA reads as TGTGCCAGCAGTTTAGGGATAGCGGAAGAGACCCAGTACTTC. Looking up the rest from reference TRBV28 and TRBJ2-5 gives the full variable domain: DVKVTQSSRYLVKRTGEKVFLECVQDMDHENMFWYRQDPGLGLRLIYFSYDVKMKEKGDIPEGYSVSREKKERFSLILESASTNQTSMYLCASSLGIAEETQYFGPGTRLLVL.

The CDR3 reads CSVVASGNTIYF. For the CDR3, the DNA is TGCAGCGTTGTCGCGTCTGGAAACACCATATATTTT. The rearrangement joins TRBV29-1 to TRBJ1-3; D unclear. Germline V lookup: CDR1 SQVTM, CDR2 ANQGSEA. Trimming stripped 4 bases from V and 1 base from J, with 5 bases between. There are 12 residues in the CDR3. The full variable domain, rest sourced from reference TRBV29-1 and TRBJ1-3, is SAVISQKPSRDICQRGTSLTIQCQVDSQVTMMFWYRQQPGQSLTLIATANQGSEATYESGFVIDKFPISRPNLTFSTLTVSNMSPEDSSIYLCSVVASGNTIYFGEGSWLTVV.

The chain employs TRBV2 and TRBJ2-7, with 7 bases fitting TRBD1. Germline CDR1 reads SNHLY; CDR2 reads FYNNEI. The length of the CDR3 is 13 residues. With 7 bases clipped from V and 1 base from J, the junction kept 4 bases outside the gene matches. The DNA of the CDR3 is TGTGCCAGCAAACCGGGACAGTCCTACGAGCAGTACTTC. Amino acid sequence: CASKPGQSYEQYF.

The chain carries TRBV11-3 and TRBJ2-1; 7 bases line up with TRBD2. V shed 5 bases and J 4 bases; nucleotides not matched to a gene: 8. Germline V CDR1 and CDR2: SGHNT, YENEEA. The CDR3 spans 15 residues. The DNA for the CDR3 is TGTGCCAGCAGCGCGGGCGGGAGTATATACAATGAGCAGTTCTTC. Residues: CASSAGGSIYNEQFF.

This clone was picked up one time. The chain recombines TRBV14 with TRBJ2-3; 8 positions agree with TRBD1. Germline loops: CDR1 SGHDN, CDR2 FVKESK. Trimming removed 2 bases from V and 7 bases from J; junction bases left unmatched: 5. This CDR3 contains 14 residues. This CDR3 is CASSQPGGPYTQYF. CDR3 nucleotide sequence: TGTGCCAGCAGCCAACCAGGGGGCCCATATACGCAGTATTTT.

The count of this clone is one. The rearrangement uses TRBV28 and TRBJ2-3, with D possibly matching TRBD2 (5 bases). CDR1 and CDR2 (germline): MDHEN, SYDVKM. Trimming took 5 bases from V and 2 from J, leaving 20 bases between them. This CDR3 is built from 17 residues. This CDR3 is CASSPLLAETHTDTQYF. In nucleotides, the CDR3 is TGTGCCAGCAGTCCCTTGCTAGCCGAAACCCACACAGATACGCAGTATTTT.

The chain carries TRBV19 and TRBJ1-1; TRBD1 agrees at 8 bases. The CDR3 length is 13 residues. CDR1 is LNHDA and CDR2 is SQIVND in the germline V gene (reference sequence). The trim removed 9 bases at V and 3 bases at J, leaving 6 bases unmatched. The CDR3 region has the DNA TGTGCCAGCGGACAGGGTATGTACACTGAAGCTTTCTTT. Its translation is CASGQGMYTEAFF.

CDR3 amino acids: CASNPPHLGQTNYGYTF. DNA of the CDR3: TGTGCCAGCAACCCACCCCACCTGGGACAGACAAACTATGGCTACACCTTC. The rearrangement uses TRBV5-5 and TRBJ1-2, with 7 bases identical to TRBD1. Unmatched junction bases numbered 16, after V lost 6 bases and J lost 2 bases. The CDR3 is made up of 17 amino acids. Germline-derived CDR1 and CDR2 are SGHKS and YYEKEE (reference sequence).

The rearrangement uses TRBV15 and TRBJ2-7; D possibly corresponds to TRBD1 (6 bases). From germline, CDR1 is LNHNV and CDR2 YYDKDF (reference sequence). With 8 bases removed from V and 0 bases from J, the gap between germline ends came to 14 bases. The CDR3 covers 14 residues. The CDR3 DNA reads as TGTGCCACCTCCTGGACAGCTTACTCCTACGAGCAGTACTTC. It specifies CATSWTAYSYEQYF.

The rearrangement links TRBV28 to TRBJ2-7; D is uncertain. The CDR3 extends over 13 amino acids. The germline V and J ends were trimmed by 3 bases and 0 bases, with 6 bases remaining between them. Germline-derived CDR1 and CDR2 are MDHEN and SYDVKM. Written as DNA, the CDR3 is TGTGCCAGCAGTTTGCCCTACTCCTACGAGCAGTACTTC. This sequence encodes CASSLPYSYEQYF.

V gene TRBV28 combines with J gene TRBJ2-7, with 7 bases matching TRBD1. V lost 8 bases and J lost 1; bases outside the gene matches: 8. The CDR3 is 14 amino acids. Germline V CDR1 and CDR2: MDHEN, SYDVKM. DNA of the CDR3: TGTGCCAGCTTTCCGGGACAGCGGTCCTACGAGCAGTACTTC. This translates into CASFPGQRSYEQYF. The full variable domain, its missing parts supplied by reference TRBV28 and TRBJ2-7, is DVKVTQSSRYLVKRTGEKVFLECVQDMDHENMFWYRQDPGLGLRLIYFSYDVKMKEKGDIPEGYSVSREKKERFSLILESASTNQTSMYLCASFPGQRSYEQYFGPGTRLTVT.

V usage is TRBV7-9 and J usage is TRBJ2-1, with TRBD2 matching 14 bases. Germline V gene sequence: CDR1 SEHNR, CDR2 FQNEAQ (reference sequence). Unmatched junction bases numbered 6, after V lost 6 bases and J lost 8 bases. The length of the CDR3 is 15 residues. CDR3 sequence reads: CASRLGTSGSDEQFF. The DNA of the CDR3 is TGTGCCAGCAGACTTGGGACTAGCGGGAGCGATGAGCAGTTCTTC.

The V call is TRBV7-2, the J call TRBJ2-7; the match to TRBD2 covers 9 bases. V lost 0 bases and J lost 2; bases outside the gene matches: 8. Germline V gene sequence: CDR1 SGHTA, CDR2 FQGNSA. The CDR3 spans 17 residues. The DNA for the CDR3 is TGTGCCAGCAGCTTAGCTTTGTCAGCGGGAGGACCCTACGAGCAGTACTTC. It yields the protein CASSLALSAGGPYEQYF. Using reference TRBV7-2 and TRBJ2-7 for the parts outside the CDR3, the full variable domain is GAGVSQSPSNKVTEKGKDVELRCDPISGHTALYWYRQSLGQGLEFLIYFQGNSAPDKSGLPSDRFSAERTGGSVSTLTIQRTQQEDSAVYLCASSLALSAGGPYEQYFGPGTRLTVT.

The V call is TRBV28, the J call TRBJ2-4; a possible D gene is TRBD1 (5 bases). V shed 1 base and J shed 0 bases, with 10 bases lying between them. Germline loops: CDR1 MDHEN, CDR2 SYDVKM. The length of the CDR3 is 16 residues. The CDR3 nucleotides are TGTGCCAGCAGTTTATCCTTAGGGGAAGCCAAAAACATTCAGTACTTC. It translates to CASSLSLGEAKNIQYF.